This T cell receptor (beta chain) was profiled in a study of graft-versus-host responses after intestinal transplantation. A remark on this clone: No antigen is known for it.

Notes on the study in general: An association linked early post-transplant HvG declines with peak circulating GvH clone levels. Allografts of patients with graft-donor T cell macrochimerism showed high graft-versus-host to host-versus-graft clone ratios.

Germline CDR1 is SNHLY and CDR2 is FYNNEI. This CDR3 is 13 amino acids long. With 1 base removed from V and 4 bases from J, the gap between germline ends came to 5 bases. Profiling relied on immunoSEQ multiplex PCR, and the TCRdb table lists in-frame clones only, not all of them. The sample yields fewer than 10,000 clones, more than 75% seen once. J is TRBJ2-1 and V is TRBV2; D gene uncertain. The clonotype originates from a human patient who received an intestinal transplant, so some T cells may come from the graft donor. This sample comprised PBMCs, obtained 240 to 250 days after intestinal transplant. The CDR3 DNA follows: TGTGCCAGCAGTGAAGGGTGGTACAATGAGCAGTTCTTC. It encodes CASSEGWYNEQFF.